This TCR beta chain was observed in a study of blood T cell repertoires in COVID-19. Some clones are missing from TCRdb's copy, which holds only in-frame ones; the method was immunoSEQ multiplex PCR. The sample lists more than 250,000 clones, more than 75% occurring once. The V end was cut by 7 bases, the J end by 1 base, with 9 bases between. Germline V CDR1 and CDR2: MNHNY, SVGAGI (reference sequence). This CDR3 has 13 residues. Sequenced: PBMCs or T cells enriched from blood (not recorded which). This receptor was taken from a woman aged 18-29 years who had recovered from COVID-19. The chain has TRBV6-6 and TRBJ2-3; tentative D call: TRBD2 (5 bases). Here the CDR3 reads CASTAAGTDTQYF. Written as DNA, the CDR3 is TGTGCCAGCACAGCAGCGGGCACAGATACGCAGTATTTT.